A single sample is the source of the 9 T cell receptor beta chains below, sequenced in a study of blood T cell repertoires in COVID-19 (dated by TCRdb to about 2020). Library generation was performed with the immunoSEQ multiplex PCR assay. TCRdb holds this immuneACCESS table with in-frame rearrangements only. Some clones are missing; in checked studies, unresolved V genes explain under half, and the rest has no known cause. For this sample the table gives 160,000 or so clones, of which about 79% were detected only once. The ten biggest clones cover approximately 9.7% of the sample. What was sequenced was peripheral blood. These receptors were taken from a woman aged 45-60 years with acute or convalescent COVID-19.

CDR3 residues: CSAQTGGHSPLHF. The CDR3 DNA follows: TGCAGCGCCCAGACAGGGGGACACTCACCCCTCCACTTT. This sequence joins TRBV29-1 and TRBJ1-6; 9 bases are a match to TRBD1. The CDR3 length is 13 residues. CDR1 and CDR2 (germline): SQVTM, ANQGSEA. Trimming took 7 bases from V and 10 from J; bases not matched to a gene: 8.

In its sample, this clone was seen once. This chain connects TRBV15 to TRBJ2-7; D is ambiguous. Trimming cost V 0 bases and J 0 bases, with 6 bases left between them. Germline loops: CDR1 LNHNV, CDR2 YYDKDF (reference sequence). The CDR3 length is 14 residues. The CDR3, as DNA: TGTGCCACCAGCAGAGATCAGGACTCCTACGAGCAGTACTTC. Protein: CATSRDQDSYEQYF. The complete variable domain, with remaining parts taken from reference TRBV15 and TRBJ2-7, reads DAMVIQNPRYQVTQFGKPVTLSCSQTLNHNVMYWYQQKSSQAPKLLFHYYDKDFNNEADTPDNFQSRRPNTSFCFLDIRSPGLGDTAMYLCATSRDQDSYEQYFGPGTRLTVT.

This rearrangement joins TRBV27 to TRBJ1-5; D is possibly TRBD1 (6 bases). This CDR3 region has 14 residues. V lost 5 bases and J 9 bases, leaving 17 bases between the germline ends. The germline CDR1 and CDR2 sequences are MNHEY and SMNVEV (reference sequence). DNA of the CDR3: TGTGCCAGCAGTCCTGACAGGTCTGTGATGCCCCAGCATTTT. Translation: CASSPDRSVMPQHF.

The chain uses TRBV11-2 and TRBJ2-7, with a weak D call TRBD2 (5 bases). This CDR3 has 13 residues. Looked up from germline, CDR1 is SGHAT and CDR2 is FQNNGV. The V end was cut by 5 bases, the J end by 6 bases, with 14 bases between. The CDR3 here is CASSPFRGREQYF. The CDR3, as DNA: TGTGCCAGCAGCCCCTTCCGGGGTCGCGAGCAGTACTTC.

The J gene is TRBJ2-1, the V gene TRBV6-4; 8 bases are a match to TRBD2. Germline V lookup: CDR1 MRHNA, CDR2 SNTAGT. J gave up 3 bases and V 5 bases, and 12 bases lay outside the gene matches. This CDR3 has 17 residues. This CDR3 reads CASSRSKREIGYNEQFF. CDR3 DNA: TGTGCCAGCAGTCGTTCGAAGCGGGAGATCGGCTACAATGAGCAGTTCTTC.

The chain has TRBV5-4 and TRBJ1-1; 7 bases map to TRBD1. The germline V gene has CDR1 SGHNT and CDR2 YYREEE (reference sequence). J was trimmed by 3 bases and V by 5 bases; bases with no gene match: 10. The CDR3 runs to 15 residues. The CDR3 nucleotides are TGTGCCAGCAGACGTAATACAGGGGACTACACTGAAGCTTTCTTT. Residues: CASRRNTGDYTEAFF. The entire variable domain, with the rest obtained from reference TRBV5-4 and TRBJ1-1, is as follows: ETGVTQSPTHLIKTRGQQVTLRCSSQSGHNTVSWYQQALGQGPQFIFQYYREEENGRGNFPPRFSGLQFPNYSSELNVNALELDDSALYLCASRRNTGDYTEAFFGQGTRLTVV.

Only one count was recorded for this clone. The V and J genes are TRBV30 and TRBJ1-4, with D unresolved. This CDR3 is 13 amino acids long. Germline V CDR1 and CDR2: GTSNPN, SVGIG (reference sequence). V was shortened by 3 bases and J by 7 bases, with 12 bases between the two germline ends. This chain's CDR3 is CAWSAGSSEKLFF. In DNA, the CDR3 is TGTGCCTGGAGCGCCGGCTCTAGTGAAAAACTGTTTTTT.

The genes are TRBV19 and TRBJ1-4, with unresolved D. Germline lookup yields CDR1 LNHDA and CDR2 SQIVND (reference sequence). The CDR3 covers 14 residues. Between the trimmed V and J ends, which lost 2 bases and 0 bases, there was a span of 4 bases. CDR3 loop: CASSIQTTNEKLFF. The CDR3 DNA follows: TGTGCCAGTAGTATACAGACAACTAATGAAAAACTGTTTTTT.

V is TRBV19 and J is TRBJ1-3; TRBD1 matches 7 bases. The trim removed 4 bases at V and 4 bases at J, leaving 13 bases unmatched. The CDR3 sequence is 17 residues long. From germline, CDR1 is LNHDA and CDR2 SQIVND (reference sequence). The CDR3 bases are TGTGCCAGTAGTAAGACAGGGCCCGGCCTCCTCGGAAACACCATATATTTT. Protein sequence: CASSKTGPGLLGNTIYF.